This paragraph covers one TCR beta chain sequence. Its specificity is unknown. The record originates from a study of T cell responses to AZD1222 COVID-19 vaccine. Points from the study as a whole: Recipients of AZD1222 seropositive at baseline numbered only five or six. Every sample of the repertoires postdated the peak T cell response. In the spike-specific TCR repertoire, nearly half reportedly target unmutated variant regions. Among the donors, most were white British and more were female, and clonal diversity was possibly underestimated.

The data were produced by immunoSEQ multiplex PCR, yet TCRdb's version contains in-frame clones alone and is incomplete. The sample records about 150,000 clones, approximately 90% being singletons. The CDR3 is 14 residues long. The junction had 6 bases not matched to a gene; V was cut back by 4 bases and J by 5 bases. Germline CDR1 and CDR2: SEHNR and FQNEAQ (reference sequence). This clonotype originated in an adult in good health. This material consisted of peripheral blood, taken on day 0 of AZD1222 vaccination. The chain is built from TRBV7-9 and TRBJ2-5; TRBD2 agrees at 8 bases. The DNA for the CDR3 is TGTGCCAGCAGCTCCCGACTAGCGTGGGAGACCCAGTACTTC. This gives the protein CASSSRLAWETQYF. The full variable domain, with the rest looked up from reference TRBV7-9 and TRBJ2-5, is DTGVSQNPRHKITKRGQNVTFRCDPISEHNRLYWYRQTLGQGPEFLTYFQNEAQLEKSRLLSDRFSAERPKGSFSTLEIQRTEQGDSAMYLCASSSRLAWETQYFGPGTRLLVL.